This TCR beta chain was documented in a study of shared clonotypes between healthy human individuals. This clone appeared a single time. CD45RO-negative cells were positively selected for CCR7, leaving out terminally differentiated effector memory CD45RA+ cells. Looked up from germline, CDR1 is SGHNT and CDR2 is YYREEE (reference sequence). V dropped 4 bases and J dropped 0 bases, with 17 bases sitting between them. The CDR3 covers 16 residues. Some clones are missing from TCRdb's copy, which holds only in-frame ones; the method was immunoSEQ multiplex PCR. The repertoire holds some 1,900,000 clones, with over 85% as singletons.

This chain links TRBV5-4 with TRBJ2-7, with a tentative D call TRBD2 (5 bases). The receptor's source is a man younger than 35 in good health. Specimen: naive CD8+ T cells sorted from blood. The CDR3 region has the DNA TGTGCCAGCAGCCCGGGGTTCAGGACTGCCTCCTACGAGCAGTACTTC. Translated: CASSPGFRTASYEQYF.